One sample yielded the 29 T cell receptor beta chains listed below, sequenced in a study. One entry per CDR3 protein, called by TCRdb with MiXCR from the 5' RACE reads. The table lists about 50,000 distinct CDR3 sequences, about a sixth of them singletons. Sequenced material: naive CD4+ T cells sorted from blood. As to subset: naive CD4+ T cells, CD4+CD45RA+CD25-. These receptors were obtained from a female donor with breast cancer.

CDR3 protein: CASSLRTRPSYEQYF. In DNA form, the CDR3 reads TGTGCCAGCAGCCTAAGGACAAGGCCATCCTACGAGCAGTACTTC. This chain joins TRBV27 and TRBJ2-7; a possible D gene is TRBD1 (5 bases). CDR3 size: 15 residues. Per germline, CDR1 MNHEY and CDR2 SMNVEV (reference sequence). The V gene lost 6 bases and the J gene lost 1 base, with 16 bases spanning the gap.

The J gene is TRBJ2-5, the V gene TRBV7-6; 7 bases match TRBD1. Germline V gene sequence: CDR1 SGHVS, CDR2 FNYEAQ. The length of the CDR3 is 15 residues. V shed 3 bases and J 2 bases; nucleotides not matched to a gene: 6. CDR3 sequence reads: CASSFRSGQQETQYF. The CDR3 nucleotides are TGTGCCAGCAGCTTTCGTTCGGGACAGCAAGAGACCCAGTACTTC.

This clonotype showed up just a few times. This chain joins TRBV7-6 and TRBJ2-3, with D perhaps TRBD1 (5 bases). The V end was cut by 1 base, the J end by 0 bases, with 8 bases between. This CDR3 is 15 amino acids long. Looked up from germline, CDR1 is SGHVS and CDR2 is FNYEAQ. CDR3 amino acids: CASSLVGASTDTQYF. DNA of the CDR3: TGTGCCAGCAGCTTAGTAGGGGCTAGCACAGATACGCAGTATTTT. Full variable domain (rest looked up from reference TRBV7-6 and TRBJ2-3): GAGVSQSPRYKVTKRGQDVALRCDPISGHVSLYWYRQALGQGPEFLTYFNYEAQQDKSGLPNDRFSAERPEGSISTLTIQRTEQRDSAMYRCASSLVGASTDTQYFGPGTRLTVL.

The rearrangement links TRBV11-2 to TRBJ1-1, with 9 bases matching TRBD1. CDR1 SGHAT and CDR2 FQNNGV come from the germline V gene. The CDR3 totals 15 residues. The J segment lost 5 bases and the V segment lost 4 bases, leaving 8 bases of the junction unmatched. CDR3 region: CASSSIGQGRTEAFF. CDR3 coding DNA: TGTGCCAGCAGCTCCATTGGACAGGGGAGGACTGAAGCTTTCTTT.

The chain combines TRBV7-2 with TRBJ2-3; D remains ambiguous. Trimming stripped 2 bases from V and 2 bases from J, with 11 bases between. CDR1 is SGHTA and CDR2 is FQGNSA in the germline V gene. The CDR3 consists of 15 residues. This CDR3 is CASSLSGQTTDTQYF. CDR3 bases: TGTGCCAGCAGCTTAAGTGGTCAGACCACAGATACGCAGTATTTT.

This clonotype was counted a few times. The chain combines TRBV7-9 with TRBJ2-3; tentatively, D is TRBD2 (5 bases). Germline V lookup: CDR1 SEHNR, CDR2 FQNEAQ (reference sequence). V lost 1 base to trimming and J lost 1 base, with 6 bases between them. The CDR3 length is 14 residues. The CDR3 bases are TGTGCCAGCAGCTTAGGGACTGGCACAGATACGCAGTATTTT. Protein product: CASSLGTGTDTQYF.

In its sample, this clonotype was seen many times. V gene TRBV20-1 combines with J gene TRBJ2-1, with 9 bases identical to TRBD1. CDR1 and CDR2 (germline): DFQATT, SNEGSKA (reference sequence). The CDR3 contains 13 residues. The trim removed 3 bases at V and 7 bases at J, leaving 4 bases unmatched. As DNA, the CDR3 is TGCAGTGCTAGCAACAGGGGGCGAAATGAGCAGTTCTTC. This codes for CSASNRGRNEQFF.

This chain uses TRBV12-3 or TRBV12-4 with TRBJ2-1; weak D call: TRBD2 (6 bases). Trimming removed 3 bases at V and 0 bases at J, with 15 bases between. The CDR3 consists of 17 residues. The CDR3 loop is CASSLAGLRSSYNEQFF. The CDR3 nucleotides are TGTGCCAGCAGTTTGGCGGGACTGCGAAGCTCCTACAATGAGCAGTTCTTC.

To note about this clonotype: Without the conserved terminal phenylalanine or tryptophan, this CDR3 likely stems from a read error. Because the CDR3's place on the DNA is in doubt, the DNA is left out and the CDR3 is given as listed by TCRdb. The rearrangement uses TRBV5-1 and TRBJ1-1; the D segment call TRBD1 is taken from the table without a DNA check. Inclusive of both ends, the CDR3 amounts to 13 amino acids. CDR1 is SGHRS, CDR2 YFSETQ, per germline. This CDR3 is CASSYQGQTGTFL.

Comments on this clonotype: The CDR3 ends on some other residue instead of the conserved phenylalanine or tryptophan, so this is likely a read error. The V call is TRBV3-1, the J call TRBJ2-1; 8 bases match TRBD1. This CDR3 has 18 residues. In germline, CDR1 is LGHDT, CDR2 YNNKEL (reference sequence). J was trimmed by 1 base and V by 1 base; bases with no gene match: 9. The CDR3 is CASSQVFGQGGSYNEQFS. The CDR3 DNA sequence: TGTGCCAGCAGCCAAGTCTTCGGACAGGGCGGTTCCTACAATGAGCAGTTCTCC.

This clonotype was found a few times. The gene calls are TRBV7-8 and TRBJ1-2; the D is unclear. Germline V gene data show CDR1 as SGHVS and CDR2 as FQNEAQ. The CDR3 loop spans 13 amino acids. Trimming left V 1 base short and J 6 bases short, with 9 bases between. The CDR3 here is CASSLGPGDGYTF. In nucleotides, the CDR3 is TGTGCCAGCAGCTTAGGGCCAGGAGATGGCTACACCTTC.

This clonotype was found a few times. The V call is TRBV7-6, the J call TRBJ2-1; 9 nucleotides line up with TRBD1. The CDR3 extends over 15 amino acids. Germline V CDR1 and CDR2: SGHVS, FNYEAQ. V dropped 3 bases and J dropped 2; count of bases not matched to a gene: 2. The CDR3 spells CASSLDRGTYNEQFF. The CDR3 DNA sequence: TGTGCCAGCAGCTTGGACAGGGGTACCTACAATGAGCAGTTCTTC.

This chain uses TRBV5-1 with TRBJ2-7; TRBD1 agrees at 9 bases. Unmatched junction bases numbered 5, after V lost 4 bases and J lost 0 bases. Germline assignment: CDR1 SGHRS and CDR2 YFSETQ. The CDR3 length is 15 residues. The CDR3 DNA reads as TGCGCCAGCAGCGGTGGGACAGGGAGCTCCTACGAGCAGTACTTC. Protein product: CASSGGTGSSYEQYF.

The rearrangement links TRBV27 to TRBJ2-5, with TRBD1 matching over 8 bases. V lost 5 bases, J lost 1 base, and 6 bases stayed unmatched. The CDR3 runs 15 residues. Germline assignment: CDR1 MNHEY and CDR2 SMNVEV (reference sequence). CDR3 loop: CASSPWTGTQETQYF. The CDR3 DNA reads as TGTGCCAGCAGTCCCTGGACAGGGACCCAAGAGACCCAGTACTTC.

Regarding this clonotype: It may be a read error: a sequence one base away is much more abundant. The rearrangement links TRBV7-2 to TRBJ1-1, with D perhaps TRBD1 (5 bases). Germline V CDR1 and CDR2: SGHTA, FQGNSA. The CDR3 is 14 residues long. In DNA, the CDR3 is TGTGCCAGCAGCTTAAATTGGGGGGGGACTGAAGCTCTCTTT. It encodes CASSLNWGGTEALF.

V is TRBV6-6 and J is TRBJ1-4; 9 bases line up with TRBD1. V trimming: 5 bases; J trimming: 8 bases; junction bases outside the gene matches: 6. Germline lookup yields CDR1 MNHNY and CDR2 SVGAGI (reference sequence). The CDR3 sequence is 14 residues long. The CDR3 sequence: CASSPGQGLEKLFF. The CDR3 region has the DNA TGTGCCAGCAGTCCGGGACAGGGTTTGGAAAAACTGTTTTTT.

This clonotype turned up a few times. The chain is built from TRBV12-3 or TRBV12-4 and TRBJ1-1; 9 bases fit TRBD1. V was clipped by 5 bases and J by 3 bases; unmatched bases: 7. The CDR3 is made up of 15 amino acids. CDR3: CASSTRTGVDTEAFF. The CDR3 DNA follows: TGTGCCAGCAGTACCCGGACAGGGGTCGACACTGAAGCTTTCTTT.

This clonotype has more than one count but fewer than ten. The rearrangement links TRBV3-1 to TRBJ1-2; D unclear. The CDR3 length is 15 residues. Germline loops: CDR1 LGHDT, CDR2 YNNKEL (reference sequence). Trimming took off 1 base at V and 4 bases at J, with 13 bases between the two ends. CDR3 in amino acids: CASSQAAGVGYGYTF. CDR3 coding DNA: TGTGCCAGCAGCCAAGCAGCAGGCGTGGGCTATGGCTACACCTTC.

The CDR3, as DNA: TGTGCCAGCTTTCACAGATACGAGCAGTACTTC. Translation: CASFHRYEQYF. The chain uses TRBV27 and TRBJ2-7, with D unclear. Germline V gives CDR1 MNHEY, CDR2 SMNVEV (reference sequence). The CDR3 is 11 residues long. Trimming shortened V by 8 bases and J by 4 bases, and 9 bases separated the two germline ends.

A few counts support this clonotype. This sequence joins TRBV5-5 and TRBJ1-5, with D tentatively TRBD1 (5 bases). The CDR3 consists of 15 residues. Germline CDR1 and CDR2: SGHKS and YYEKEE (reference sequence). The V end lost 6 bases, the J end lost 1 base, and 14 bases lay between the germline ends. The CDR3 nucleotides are TGTGCCAGCACCCGGGGACTGCAAAGCAATCAGCCCCAGCATTTT. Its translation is CASTRGLQSNQPQHF. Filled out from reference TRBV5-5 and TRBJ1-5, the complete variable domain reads DAGVTQSPTHLIKTRGQQVTLRCSPISGHKSVSWYQQVLGQGPQFIFQYYEKEERGRGNFPDRFSARQFPNYSSELNVNALLLGDSALYLCASTRGLQSNQPQHFGDGTRLSIL.

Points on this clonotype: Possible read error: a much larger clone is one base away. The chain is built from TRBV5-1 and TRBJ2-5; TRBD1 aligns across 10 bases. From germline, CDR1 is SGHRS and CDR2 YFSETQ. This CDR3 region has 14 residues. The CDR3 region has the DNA TGCGCCAGCAGCACCGGGACAGGGGAAGAGGCCCAGTACTTC. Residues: CASSTGTGEEAQYF.

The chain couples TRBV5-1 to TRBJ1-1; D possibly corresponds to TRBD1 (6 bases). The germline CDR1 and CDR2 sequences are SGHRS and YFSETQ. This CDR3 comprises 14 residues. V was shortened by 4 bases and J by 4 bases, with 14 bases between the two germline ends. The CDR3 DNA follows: TGCGCCAGCAGCGAACAGGGTTTTGCCACTGAAGCTTTCTTT. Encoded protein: CASSEQGFATEAFF.

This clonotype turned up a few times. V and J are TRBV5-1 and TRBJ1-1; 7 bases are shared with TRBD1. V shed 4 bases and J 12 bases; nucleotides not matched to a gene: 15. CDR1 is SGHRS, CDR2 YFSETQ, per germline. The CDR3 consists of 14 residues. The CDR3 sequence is CASSNDRAGVKTFF. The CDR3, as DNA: TGCGCCAGCAGCAACGACAGGGCCGGGGTGAAAACTTTCTTT.

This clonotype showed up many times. The CDR3 region has the DNA TGCGCCAGCAGACCCTGGGTCAGCACAGATACGCAGTATTTT. This codes for CASRPWVSTDTQYF. This chain joins TRBV5-1 and TRBJ2-3; D call uncertain. With 5 bases removed from V and 0 bases from J, the gap between germline ends came to 10 bases. The germline V gene has CDR1 SGHRS and CDR2 YFSETQ. CDR3 length: 14 residues.

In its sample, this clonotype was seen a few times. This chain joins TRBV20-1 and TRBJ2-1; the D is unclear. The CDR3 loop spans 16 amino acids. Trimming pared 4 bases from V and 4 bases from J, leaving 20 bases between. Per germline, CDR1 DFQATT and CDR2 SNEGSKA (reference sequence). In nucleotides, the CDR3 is TGCAGTGCTACCCCTTCAAGAGGATTTCAATACAATGAGCAGTTCTTC. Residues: CSATPSRGFQYNEQFF.

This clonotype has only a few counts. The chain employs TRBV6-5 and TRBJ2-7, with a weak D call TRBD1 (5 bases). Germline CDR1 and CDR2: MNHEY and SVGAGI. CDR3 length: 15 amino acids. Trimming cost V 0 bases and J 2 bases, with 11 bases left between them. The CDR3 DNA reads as TGTGCCAGCAGTTACTCGATCTCAGGGACCTACGAGCAGTACTTC. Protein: CASSYSISGTYEQYF.

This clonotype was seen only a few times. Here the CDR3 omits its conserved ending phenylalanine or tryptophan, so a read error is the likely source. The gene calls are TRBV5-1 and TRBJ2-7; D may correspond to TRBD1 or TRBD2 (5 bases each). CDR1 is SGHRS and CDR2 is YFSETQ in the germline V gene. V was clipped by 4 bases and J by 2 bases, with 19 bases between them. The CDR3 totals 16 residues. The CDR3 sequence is CASSPTLAGTTYEQYL. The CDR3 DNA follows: TGCGCCAGCAGCCCTACCCTTGCCGGGACGACCTACGAGCAGTACCTC.

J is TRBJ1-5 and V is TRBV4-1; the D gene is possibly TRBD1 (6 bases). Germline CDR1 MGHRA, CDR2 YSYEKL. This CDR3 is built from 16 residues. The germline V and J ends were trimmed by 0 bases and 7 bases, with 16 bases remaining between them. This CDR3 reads CASSQDGTPGGQPQHF. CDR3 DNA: TGCGCCAGCAGCCAAGACGGGACACCGGGGGGGCAGCCCCAGCATTTT.

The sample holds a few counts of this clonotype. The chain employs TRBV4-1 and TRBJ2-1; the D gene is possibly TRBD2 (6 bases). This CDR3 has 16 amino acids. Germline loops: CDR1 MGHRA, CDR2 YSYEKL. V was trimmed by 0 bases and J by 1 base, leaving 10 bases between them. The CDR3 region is CASSQEEAGSYNEQFF. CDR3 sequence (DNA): TGCGCCAGCAGCCAAGAGGAGGCGGGGTCCTACAATGAGCAGTTCTTC.